Listed below are T cell receptor beta chains from one sample, sequenced in a study of OX40 agonist ivuxolimab in advanced cancers. Assay used: immunoSEQ multiplex PCR; TCRdb lists only in-frame clones, some missing. The table includes fewer than 65,000 clones, 85% to 90% detected once. Here the sequenced sample was CD4+ or CD8+ T cells sorted from blood, taken in a trial of the OX40 agonist ivuxolimab. Source of these receptors: an adult with an advanced solid tumor such as melanoma, head and neck, liver or kidney cancer. Each CDR3 is given with its conserved first and last residue. D genes are given only for firm matches. Size values are once, few and many counts, or a class for expanded clones, and some rows have none.

d_call: TRBD1; clone_size: once; v_call: TRBV5-1; j_call: TRBJ1-2; cdr3_nt: TGCGCCAGCAGCTGGGACAGGAACGGCTACACCTTC; cdr3_aa: CASSWDRNGYTF
d_call: -; clone_size: -; v_call: TRBV5-1; j_call: TRBJ2-5; cdr3_nt: TGCGCCAGCAGCCATGGACAGCTCAAAGAGACCCAGTACTTC; cdr3_aa: CASSHGQLKETQYF
d_call: -; clone_size: -; v_call: TRBV7-2; j_call: TRBJ2-7; cdr3_nt: TGTGCCAGCAGCTTACTGGCGACAGGCTCCTACGAGCAGTACTTC; cdr3_aa: CASSLLATGSYEQYF
d_call: -; clone_size: -; v_call: TRBV19; j_call: TRBJ1-3; cdr3_nt: TGTGCCAGTAGTATAGCCGCAGCCCTCTCTGGAAACACCATATATTTT; cdr3_aa: CASSIAAALSGNTIYF
d_call: -; clone_size: -; v_call: TRBV5-1; j_call: TRBJ2-3; cdr3_nt: TGCGCCAGCAGCTTGGCGTCCCCAAGGGGGATAGGTTTGGCAGATACGCAGTATTTT; cdr3_aa: CASSLASPRGIGLADTQYF
d_call: -; clone_size: -; v_call: TRBV28; j_call: TRBJ2-5; cdr3_nt: TGTGCCAGCAGTTTGCCCAGTGGGACCCAGTACTTC; cdr3_aa: CASSLPSGTQYF
d_call: TRBD1; clone_size: -; v_call: TRBV10-2; j_call: TRBJ1-2; cdr3_nt: TGCGCCAGCAGTGAGCGGACAGGGGGCTATGGCTACACCTTC; cdr3_aa: CASSERTGGYGYTF
d_call: -; clone_size: -; v_call: TRBV27; j_call: TRBJ2-7; cdr3_nt: TGTGCCAGCAGTTTAAACAGGGAAGAGGGGGTCGAGCAGTACTTC; cdr3_aa: CASSLNREEGVEQYF
d_call: TRBD2; clone_size: -; v_call: TRBV5-1; j_call: TRBJ2-2; cdr3_nt: TGCGCCAGCAGTTTGCTAGCGGACACCGGGGAGCTGTTTTTT; cdr3_aa: CASSLLADTGELFF
d_call: -; clone_size: -; v_call: TRBV21-1; j_call: TRBJ2-3; cdr3_nt: TGTGCCAGCAGCAAAGAGGGAAGAGCTAGCACAGATACGCAGTATTTT; cdr3_aa: CASSKEGRASTDTQYF